This TCR beta chain was identified during a study of T cell changes during pregnancy in multiple sclerosis. Clones were sequenced by immunoSEQ multiplex PCR, and TCRdb holds only the in-frame ones, with some missing. The sample yields about 70,000 clones, approximately 91% seen once. The material was peripheral blood, obtained in the first trimester of pregnancy. This receptor was taken from a female donor with multiple sclerosis, enrolled in a pregnancy study.

The CDR3 here is CASRGRGAEKLFF. In DNA, the CDR3 is TGTGCCAGTAGGGGCAGGGGAGCTGAAAAACTGTTTTTT. The chain couples TRBV19 to TRBJ1-4, with D tentatively TRBD1 (6 bases). The CDR3 loop spans 13 amino acids. Trimming took off 6 bases at V and 7 bases at J, with 12 bases between the two ends. CDR1 LNHDA and CDR2 SQIVND come from the germline V gene (reference sequence).